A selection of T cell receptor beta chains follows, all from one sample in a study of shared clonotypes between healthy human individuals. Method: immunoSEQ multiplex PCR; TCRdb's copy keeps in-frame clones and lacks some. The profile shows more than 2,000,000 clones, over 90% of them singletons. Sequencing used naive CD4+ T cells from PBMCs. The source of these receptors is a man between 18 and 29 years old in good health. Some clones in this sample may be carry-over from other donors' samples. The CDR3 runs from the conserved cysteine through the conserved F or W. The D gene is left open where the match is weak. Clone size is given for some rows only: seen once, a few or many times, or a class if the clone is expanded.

DNA: TGTGCCAGCAGGCCCCCGGCACTGGGCACTGAAGCTTTCTTT; CDR3: CASRPPALGTEAFF; size: -; V: TRBV6-6; D: -; J: TRBJ1-1
DNA: TGTGCCAGCAGTCCTCGGCCCGGTACTGAAGCTTTCTTT; CDR3: CASSPRPGTEAFF; size: once; V: TRBV28; D: -; J: TRBJ1-1
DNA: TGTGCCAGCAGCCAAGAACAGGGATTCTACGAGCAGTACTTC; CDR3: CASSQEQGFYEQYF; size: -; V: TRBV7-7; D: -; J: TRBJ2-7
DNA: TGTGCCAGTAGTGCACCCTGGACAGCTAACTATGGCTACACCTTC; CDR3: CASSAPWTANYGYTF; size: -; V: TRBV19; D: -; J: TRBJ1-2
DNA: TGCGCCAGCAGCCATGTTGGACAGGGGACCACTGAAGCTTTCTTT; CDR3: CASSHVGQGTTEAFF; size: -; V: TRBV4-1; D: TRBD1; J: TRBJ1-1
DNA: TGTGCCAGCAGCCCAAAACAGGGGCAGACTGGCTACACCTTC; CDR3: CASSPKQGQTGYTF; size: -; V: TRBV13; D: TRBD1; J: TRBJ1-2
DNA: TGTGCCAGCAGTTTACATCGCGACAGCTACGAGCAGTACTTC; CDR3: CASSLHRDSYEQYF; size: -; V: TRBV27; D: -; J: TRBJ2-7
DNA: TGCGCCAGCAGCTTGGTCCCGGGACTAGCGGGAGGGAGCTCCTACAATGAGCAGTTCTTC; CDR3: CASSLVPGLAGGSSYNEQFF; size: -; V: TRBV5-1; D: TRBD2; J: TRBJ2-1
DNA: TGTGCCAGCAGCTTTGTCGGGTACTCCTACGAGCAGTACTTC; CDR3: CASSFVGYSYEQYF; size: -; V: TRBV7-2; D: -; J: TRBJ2-7
DNA: TGTGCCTGGAGTATGGGGAACACTGAAGCTTTCTTT; CDR3: CAWSMGNTEAFF; size: few; V: TRBV30; D: -; J: TRBJ1-1
DNA: TGCGCCAGCACCCCAGTGGGAGTGGAGGAGCAGTTCTTC; CDR3: CASTPVGVEEQFF; size: -; V: TRBV10-2; D: -; J: TRBJ2-1
DNA: TGTGCCAGCAGTTCCAGACAGGGGCTGAACACTGAAGCTTTCTTT; CDR3: CASSSRQGLNTEAFF; size: -; V: TRBV6-5; D: TRBD1; J: TRBJ1-1
DNA: TGTGCCAGCAGCCTACTACATGACGGGACAGCGGGGCTCTTC; CDR3: CASSLLHDGTAGLF; size: once; V: TRBV5-4; D: -; J: TRBJ2-1
DNA: TGTGCCAGCAGGCGGATTGTGGGGGGTACTGAAGCTTTCTTT; CDR3: CASRRIVGGTEAFF; size: -; V: TRBV27; D: -; J: TRBJ1-1
DNA: TGCGCCAGCAGCCAGGGCCCAGGGATCAATGAGCAGTTCTTC; CDR3: CASSQGPGINEQFF; size: -; V: TRBV4-1; D: -; J: TRBJ2-1
DNA: TGTGCCAGCAGGAGGGGACTAGCGGGACCCTACGAGCAGTACTTC; CDR3: CASRRGLAGPYEQYF; size: -; V: TRBV25-1; D: TRBD2; J: TRBJ2-7
DNA: TGCGCCAGCAGCCCCCCCGGGGGGGACACAGATACGCAGTATTTT; CDR3: CASSPPGGDTDTQYF; size: -; V: TRBV5-1; D: TRBD2; J: TRBJ2-3
DNA: TGCGCCAGCAGCCAAGATCTTAACGGGGAAGTCTATGGCTACACCTTC; CDR3: CASSQDLNGEVYGYTF; size: -; V: TRBV4-3; D: -; J: TRBJ1-2
DNA: TGCGCCAGCAGCTTGAAGGGACTAGCGGGAGAGGGGTCCTACAATGAGCAGTTCTTC; CDR3: CASSLKGLAGEGSYNEQFF; size: -; V: TRBV5-1; D: TRBD2; J: TRBJ2-1
DNA: TGTGCCAGCAGCTTCAAAGAGGGCCAGGGGAGCACTGAAGCTTTCTTT; CDR3: CASSFKEGQGSTEAFF; size: -; V: TRBV11-2; D: -; J: TRBJ1-1
DNA: TGTGCCTGGAGTGTCCGAGGTGAAAAACTGTTTTTT; CDR3: CAWSVRGEKLFF; size: -; V: TRBV30; D: -; J: TRBJ1-4
DNA: TGTGCCAGCAGTCCGGGCGGGACCAATCTCCATGAGCAGTTCTTC; CDR3: CASSPGGTNLHEQFF; size: -; V: TRBV28; D: -; J: TRBJ2-1